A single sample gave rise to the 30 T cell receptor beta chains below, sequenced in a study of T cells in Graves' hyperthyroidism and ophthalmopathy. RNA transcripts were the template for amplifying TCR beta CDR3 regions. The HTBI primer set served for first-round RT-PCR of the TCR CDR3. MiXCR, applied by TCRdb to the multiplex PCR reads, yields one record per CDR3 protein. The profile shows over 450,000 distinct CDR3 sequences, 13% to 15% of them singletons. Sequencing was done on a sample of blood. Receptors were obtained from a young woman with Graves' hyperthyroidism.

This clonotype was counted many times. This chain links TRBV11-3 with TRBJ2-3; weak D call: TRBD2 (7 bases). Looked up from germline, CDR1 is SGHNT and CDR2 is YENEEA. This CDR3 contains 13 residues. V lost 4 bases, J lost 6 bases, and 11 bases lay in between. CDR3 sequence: CASSWGGGDTQYF. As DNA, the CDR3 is TGTGCCAGCAGCTGGGGGGGCGGGGATACGCAGTATTTT. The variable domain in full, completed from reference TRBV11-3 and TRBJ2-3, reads EAGVVQSPRYKIIEKKQPVAFWCNPISGHNTLYWYLQNLGQGPELLIRYENEEAVDDSQLPKDRFSAERLKGVDSTLKIQPAELGDSAVYLCASSWGGGDTQYFGPGTRLTVL.

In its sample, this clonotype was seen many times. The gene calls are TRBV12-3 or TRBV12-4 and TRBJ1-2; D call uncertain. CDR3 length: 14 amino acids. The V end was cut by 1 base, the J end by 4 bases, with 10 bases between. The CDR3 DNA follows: TGTGCCAGCAGTTTAGAAGGCCCTCGCTATGGCTACACCTTC. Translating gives CASSLEGPRYGYTF.

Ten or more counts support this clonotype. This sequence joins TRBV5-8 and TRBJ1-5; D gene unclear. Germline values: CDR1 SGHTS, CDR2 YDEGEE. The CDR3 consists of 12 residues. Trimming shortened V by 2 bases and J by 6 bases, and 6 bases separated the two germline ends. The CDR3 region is CASSFERQPQHF. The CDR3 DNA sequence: TGTGCCAGCAGCTTCGAACGTCAGCCCCAGCATTTT.

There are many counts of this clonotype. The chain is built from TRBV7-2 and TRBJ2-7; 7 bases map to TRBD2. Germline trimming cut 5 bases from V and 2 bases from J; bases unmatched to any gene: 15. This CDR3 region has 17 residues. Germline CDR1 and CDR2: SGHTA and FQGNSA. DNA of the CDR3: TGTGCCAGCAGCCATCCGATTAGCGGGCCCCACCCCTACGAGCAGTACTTC. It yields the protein CASSHPISGPHPYEQYF.

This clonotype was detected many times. CDR3 sequence: CASSQRQGFLVVETQYF. As DNA, the CDR3 is TGTGCCAGCTCACAACGGCAGGGGTTTTTGGTAGTGGAGACCCAGTACTTC. V gene TRBV18 combines with J gene TRBJ2-5; tentative D call: TRBD1 (6 bases). Per germline, CDR1 KGHSH and CDR2 LQKENI. With 4 bases removed from V and 5 bases from J, the gap between germline ends came to 23 bases. This CDR3 spans 17 amino acids.

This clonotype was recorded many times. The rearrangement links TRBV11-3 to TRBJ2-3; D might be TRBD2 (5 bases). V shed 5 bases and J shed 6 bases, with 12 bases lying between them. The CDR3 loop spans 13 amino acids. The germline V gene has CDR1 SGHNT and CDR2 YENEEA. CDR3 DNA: TGTGCCAGCAGCCCCAGCCAGCGGGATACGCAGTATTTT. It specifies CASSPSQRDTQYF.

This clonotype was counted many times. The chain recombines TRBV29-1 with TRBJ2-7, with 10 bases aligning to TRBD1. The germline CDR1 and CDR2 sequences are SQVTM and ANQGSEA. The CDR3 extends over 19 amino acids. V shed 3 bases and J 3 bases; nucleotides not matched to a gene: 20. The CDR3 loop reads CSVDRPHRYIRDRGYEQYV. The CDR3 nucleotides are TGCAGCGTTGACAGACCACACAGATATATCCGGGACAGGGGCTACGAGCAGTACGTC.

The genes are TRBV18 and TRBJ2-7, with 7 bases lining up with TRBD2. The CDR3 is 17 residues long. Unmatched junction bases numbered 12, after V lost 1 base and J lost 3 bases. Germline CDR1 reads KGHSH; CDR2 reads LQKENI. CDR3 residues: CASSPRPSTRGVYEQYF. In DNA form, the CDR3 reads TGTGCCAGCTCACCACGGCCATCTACACGGGGGGTCTACGAGCAGTACTTC. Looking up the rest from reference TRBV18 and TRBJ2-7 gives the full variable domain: NAGVMQNPRHLVRRRGQEARLRCSPMKGHSHVYWYRQLPEEGLKFMVYLQKENIIDESGMPKERFSAEFPKEGPSILRIQQVVRGDSAAYFCASSPRPSTRGVYEQYFGPGTRLTVT.

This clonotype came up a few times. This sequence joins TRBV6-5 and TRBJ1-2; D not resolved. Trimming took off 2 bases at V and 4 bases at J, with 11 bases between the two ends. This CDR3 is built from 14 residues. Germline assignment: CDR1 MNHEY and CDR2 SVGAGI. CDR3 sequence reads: CASSYSVGLYGYTF. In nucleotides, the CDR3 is TGTGCCAGCAGTTACAGTGTGGGTCTCTATGGCTACACCTTC.

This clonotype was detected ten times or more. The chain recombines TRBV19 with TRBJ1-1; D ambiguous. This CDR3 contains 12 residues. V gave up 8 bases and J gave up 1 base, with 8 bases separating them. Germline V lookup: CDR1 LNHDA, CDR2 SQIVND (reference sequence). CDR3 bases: TGTGCCAGTGGACGGTGGAACACTGAAGCTTTCTTT. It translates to CASGRWNTEAFF.

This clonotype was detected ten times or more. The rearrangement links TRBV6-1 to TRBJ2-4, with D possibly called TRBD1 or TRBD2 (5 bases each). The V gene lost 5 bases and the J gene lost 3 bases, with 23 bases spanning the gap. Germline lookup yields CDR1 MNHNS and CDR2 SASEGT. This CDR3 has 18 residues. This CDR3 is CASSSRSDGGLVKNIQYF. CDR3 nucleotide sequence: TGTGCCAGCAGTTCCCGGTCGGATGGGGGTCTTGTCAAAAACATTCAGTACTTC.

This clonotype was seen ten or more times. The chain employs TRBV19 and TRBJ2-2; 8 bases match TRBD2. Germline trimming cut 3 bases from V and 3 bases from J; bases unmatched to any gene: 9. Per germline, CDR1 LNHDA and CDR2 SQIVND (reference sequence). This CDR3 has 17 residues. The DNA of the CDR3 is TGTGCCAGTAGTATTGGGGTCAGAGCGGGAGACACCGGGGAGCTGTTTTTT. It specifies CASSIGVRAGDTGELFF. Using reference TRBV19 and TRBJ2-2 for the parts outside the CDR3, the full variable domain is DGGITQSPKYLFRKEGQNVTLSCEQNLNHDAMYWYRQDPGQGLRLIYYSQIVNDFQKGDIAEGYSVSREKKESFPLTVTSAQKNPTAFYLCASSIGVRAGDTGELFFGEGSRLTVL.

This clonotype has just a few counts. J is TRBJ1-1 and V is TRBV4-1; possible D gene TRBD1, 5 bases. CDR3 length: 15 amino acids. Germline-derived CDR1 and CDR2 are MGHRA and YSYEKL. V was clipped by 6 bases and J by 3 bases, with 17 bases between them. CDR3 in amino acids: CASRGDEDWDTEAFF. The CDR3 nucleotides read TGCGCCAGCAGGGGGGATGAAGACTGGGACACTGAAGCTTTCTTT.

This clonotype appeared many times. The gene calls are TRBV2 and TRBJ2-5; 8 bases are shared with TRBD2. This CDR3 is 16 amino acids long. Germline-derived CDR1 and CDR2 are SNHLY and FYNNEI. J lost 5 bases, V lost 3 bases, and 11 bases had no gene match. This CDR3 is CASSDPRAGGGETQYF. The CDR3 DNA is TGTGCCAGCAGTGACCCTAGGGCGGGAGGTGGCGAGACCCAGTACTTC. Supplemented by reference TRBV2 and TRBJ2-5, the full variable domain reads EPEVTQTPSHQVTQMGQEVILRCVPISNHLYFYWYRQILGQKVEFLVSFYNNEISEKSEIFDDQFSVERPDGSNFTLKIRSTKLEDSAMYFCASSDPRAGGGETQYFGPGTRLLVL.

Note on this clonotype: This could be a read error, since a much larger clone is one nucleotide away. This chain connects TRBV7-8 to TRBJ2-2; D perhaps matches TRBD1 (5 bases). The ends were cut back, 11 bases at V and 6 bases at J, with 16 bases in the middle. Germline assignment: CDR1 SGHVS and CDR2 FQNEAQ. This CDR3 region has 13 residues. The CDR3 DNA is TGTGCCCATAGACAGAGTAACGCCGGGGAGCTGTTTTTT. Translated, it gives CAHRQSNAGELFF. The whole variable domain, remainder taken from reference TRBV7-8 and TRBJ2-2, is GAGVSQSPRYKVAKRGQDVALRCDPISGHVSLFWYQQALGQGPEFLTYFQNEAQLDKSGLPSDRFFAERPEGSVSTLKIQRTQQEDSAVYLCAHRQSNAGELFFGEGSRLTVL.

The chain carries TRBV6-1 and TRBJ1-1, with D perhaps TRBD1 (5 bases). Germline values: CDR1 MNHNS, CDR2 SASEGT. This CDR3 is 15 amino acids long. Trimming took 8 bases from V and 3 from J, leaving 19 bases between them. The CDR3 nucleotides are TGTGCCAGCCAGTCGGGAGGGGCCGGAGACACTGAAGCTTTCTTT. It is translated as CASQSGGAGDTEAFF.

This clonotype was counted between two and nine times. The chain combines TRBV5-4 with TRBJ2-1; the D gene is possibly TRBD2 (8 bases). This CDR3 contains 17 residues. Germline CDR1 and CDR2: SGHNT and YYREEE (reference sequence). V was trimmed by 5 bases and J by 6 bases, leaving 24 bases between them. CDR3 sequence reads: CASRPGGGGDLTNEQFF. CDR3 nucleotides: TGTGCCAGCAGACCGGGAGGGGGCGGGGATCTTACCAATGAGCAGTTCTTC.

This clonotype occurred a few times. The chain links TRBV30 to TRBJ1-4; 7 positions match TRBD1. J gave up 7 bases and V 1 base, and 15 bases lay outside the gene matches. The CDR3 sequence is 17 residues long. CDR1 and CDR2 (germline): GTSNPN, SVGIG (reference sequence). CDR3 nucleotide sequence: TGTGCCTGGAGTGCCTCCGAGGGCAGGGGGAGGCGTGAAAAACTGTTTTTT. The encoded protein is CAWSASEGRGRREKLFF.

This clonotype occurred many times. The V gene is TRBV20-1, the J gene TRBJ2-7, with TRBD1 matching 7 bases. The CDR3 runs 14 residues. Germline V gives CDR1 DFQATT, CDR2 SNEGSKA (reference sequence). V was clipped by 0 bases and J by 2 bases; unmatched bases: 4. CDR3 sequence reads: CSARDVGTAYEQYF. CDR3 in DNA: TGCAGTGCTAGAGATGTGGGGACAGCCTACGAGCAGTACTTC.

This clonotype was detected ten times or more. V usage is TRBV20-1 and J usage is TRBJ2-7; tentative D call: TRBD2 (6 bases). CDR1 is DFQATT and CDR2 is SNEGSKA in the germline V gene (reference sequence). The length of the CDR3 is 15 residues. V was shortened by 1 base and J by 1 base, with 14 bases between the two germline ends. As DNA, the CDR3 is TGCAGTGCTAGAGCAACCGGGACTGGATCCTACGAGCAGTACTTC. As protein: CSARATGTGSYEQYF.

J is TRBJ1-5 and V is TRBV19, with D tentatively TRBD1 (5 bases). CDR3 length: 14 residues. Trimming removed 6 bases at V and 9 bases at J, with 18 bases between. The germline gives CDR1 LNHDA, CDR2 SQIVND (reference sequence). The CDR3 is CASSAGTPLPPQHF. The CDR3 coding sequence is TGTGCCAGTAGCGCCGGGACGCCTTTGCCGCCCCAGCATTTT.

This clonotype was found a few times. The CDR3 nucleotides read TGTGCCAGCACCTGGGGGGATTCACCCCTCCACTTT. Translated: CASTWGDSPLHF. V gene TRBV7-8 combines with J gene TRBJ1-6; D may be TRBD1 (5 bases). CDR1 and CDR2 from the germline V gene are SGHVS and FQNEAQ. The CDR3 is 12 amino acids. The V end was cut by 7 bases, the J end by 8 bases, with 9 bases between.

The CDR3 loop is CASTLIAGETQYF. CDR3 in DNA: TGTGCCAGCACCCTAATCGCCGGGGAGACCCAGTACTTC. The chain uses TRBV12-3 or TRBV12-4 and TRBJ2-5; D uncertain. The CDR3 extends over 13 amino acids. The V gene lost 7 bases and the J gene lost 5 bases, with 14 bases spanning the gap.

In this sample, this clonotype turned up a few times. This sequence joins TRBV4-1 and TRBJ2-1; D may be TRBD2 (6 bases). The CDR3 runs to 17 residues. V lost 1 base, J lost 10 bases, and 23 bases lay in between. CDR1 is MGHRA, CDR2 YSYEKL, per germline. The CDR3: CASSQGILAPKGWEQFF. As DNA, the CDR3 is TGCGCCAGCAGCCAAGGGATACTAGCTCCTAAAGGATGGGAGCAGTTCTTC.

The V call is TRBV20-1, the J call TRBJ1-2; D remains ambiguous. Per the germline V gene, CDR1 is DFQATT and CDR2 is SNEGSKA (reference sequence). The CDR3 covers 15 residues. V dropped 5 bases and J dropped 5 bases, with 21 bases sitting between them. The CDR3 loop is CSAHALDTATYGYTF. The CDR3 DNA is TGCAGTGCTCACGCCCTTGACACAGCCACATATGGCTACACCTTC.

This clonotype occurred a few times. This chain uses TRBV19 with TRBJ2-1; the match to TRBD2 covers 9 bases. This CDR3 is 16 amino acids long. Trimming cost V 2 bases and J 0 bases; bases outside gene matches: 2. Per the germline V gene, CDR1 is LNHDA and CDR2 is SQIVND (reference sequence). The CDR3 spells CASSILAGSSYNEQFF. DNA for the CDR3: TGTGCCAGTAGTATACTAGCGGGGAGCTCCTACAATGAGCAGTTCTTC.

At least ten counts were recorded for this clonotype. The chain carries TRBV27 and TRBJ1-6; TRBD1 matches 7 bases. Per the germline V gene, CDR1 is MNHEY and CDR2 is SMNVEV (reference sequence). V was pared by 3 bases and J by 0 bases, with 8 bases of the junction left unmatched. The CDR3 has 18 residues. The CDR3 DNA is TGTGCCAGCAGTTTTAAGAACAGGGGACTCTCCTATAATTCACCCCTCCACTTT. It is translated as CASSFKNRGLSYNSPLHF.

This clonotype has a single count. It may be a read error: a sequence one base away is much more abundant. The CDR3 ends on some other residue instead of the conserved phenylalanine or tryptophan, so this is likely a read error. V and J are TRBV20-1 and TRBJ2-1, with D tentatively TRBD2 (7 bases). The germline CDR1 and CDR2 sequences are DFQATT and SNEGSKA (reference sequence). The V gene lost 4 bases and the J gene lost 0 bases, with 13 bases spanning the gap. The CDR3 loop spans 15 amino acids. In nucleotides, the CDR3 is TGCAGTGCTAAGGGGGGGCGGGACTCCTACAATGAGCAGTTCCTC. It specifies CSAKGGRDSYNEQFL.

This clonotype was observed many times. The CDR3 region is CASHRSSGVNTGELFF. The DNA for the CDR3 is TGTGCCAGCCATCGTTCAAGCGGAGTAAACACCGGGGAGCTGTTTTTT. This chain uses TRBV2 with TRBJ2-2, with D perhaps matching TRBD2 (5 bases). V lost 8 bases and J 2 bases, leaving 18 bases between the germline ends. The CDR3 spans 16 residues. Germline CDR1 and CDR2: SNHLY and FYNNEI. Complete variable domain (other parts from reference TRBV2 and TRBJ2-2): EPEVTQTPSHQVTQMGQEVILRCVPISNHLYFYWYRQILGQKVEFLVSFYNNEISEKSEIFDDQFSVERPDGSNFTLKIRSTKLEDSAMYFCASHRSSGVNTGELFFGEGSRLTVL.

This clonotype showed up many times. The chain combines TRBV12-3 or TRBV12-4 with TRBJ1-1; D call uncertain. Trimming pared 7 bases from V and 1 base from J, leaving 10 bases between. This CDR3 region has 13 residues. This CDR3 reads CASTWEENTEAFF. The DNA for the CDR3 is TGTGCCAGCACCTGGGAAGAGAACACTGAAGCTTTCTTT.